This T cell receptor (beta chain) is from a study of control samples from healthy donors and cancer patients. TCRdb keeps only in-frame clones here, not all; method: immunoSEQ multiplex PCR. The table shows about 250,000 clones, with approximately 80% occurring only once. Trimming took 4 bases from V and 0 from J, leaving 10 bases between them. This CDR3 region has 14 residues. Germline V gene data show CDR1 as LGHDT and CDR2 as YNNKEL (reference sequence). The sequence came from a woman aged 60 to 75 with lung cancer. This chain joins TRBV3-1 (or the pseudogene TRBV3-2) and TRBJ2-7; D is unresolved. The sample taken for sequencing was PBMCs. The chain's CDR3 is CASSPVSSSYEQYF. The CDR3 bases are TGTGCCAGCAGCCCCGTTTCCAGCTCCTACGAGCAGTACTTC.